Sequencing of this T cell receptor beta chain was carried out in a study of blood T cell repertoires in COVID-19. About the study: Specimens from acute and convalescent COVID-19 originated in the United States, Italy and Spain. The cDNA or gDNA used as material had been derived from T cells, B-cell-depleted T cells, or PBMCs.

V shed 1 base and J 7 bases; nucleotides not matched to a gene: 6. The CDR3 has 16 residues. Germline CDR1 LGHNA, CDR2 YNFKEQ. Categorization into cohorts depended on clinical history that participants reported. What the recovered Cohort 3 donors had was two negative PCRs, clearance, or symptom resolution. Assay: immunoSEQ multiplex PCR; the TCRdb copy retains only in-frame clones and omits some. The table lists a few hundred thousand clones, over 70% of them singletons. Sequencing used PBMCs or T cells enriched from blood (not recorded which). The chain is built from TRBV4-2 and TRBJ2-1; TRBD2 matches at 11 bases. The sequence came from a man younger than 40 who had recovered from COVID-19. CDR3 protein: CASSQVLAGGGNEQFF. CDR3 nucleotides: TGTGCCAGCAGCCAAGTTCTAGCGGGGGGCGGAAATGAGCAGTTCTTC.